This TCR beta chain was profiled in a study of cytomegalovirus exposure and HLA in healthy donors. About the study: From donors who were HLA-typed, an early data release held about 85 million unique TCRs.

CDR3 size: 15 residues. PCR amplification relied on 60 Vbeta primers (plus 13 Jbeta primers). The data were produced by immunoSEQ multiplex PCR, yet TCRdb's version contains in-frame clones alone and is incomplete. The sample contains fewer than 200,000 clones, about 79% of which appear only once. Specimen: PBMCs. The chain is built from TRBV12-2 and TRBJ2-7; the table assigns TRBD1, which was not confirmed against the DNA. TRBV12-2 is assigned pseudogene status. This TCR derives from a female donor in good health and CMV-seronegative. CDR3 nucleotides: TGTGCAAGTCGCTCGATCCGGGACAGGGTTTTCGAGCAGTACTTC. Translation: CASRSIRDRVFEQYF.